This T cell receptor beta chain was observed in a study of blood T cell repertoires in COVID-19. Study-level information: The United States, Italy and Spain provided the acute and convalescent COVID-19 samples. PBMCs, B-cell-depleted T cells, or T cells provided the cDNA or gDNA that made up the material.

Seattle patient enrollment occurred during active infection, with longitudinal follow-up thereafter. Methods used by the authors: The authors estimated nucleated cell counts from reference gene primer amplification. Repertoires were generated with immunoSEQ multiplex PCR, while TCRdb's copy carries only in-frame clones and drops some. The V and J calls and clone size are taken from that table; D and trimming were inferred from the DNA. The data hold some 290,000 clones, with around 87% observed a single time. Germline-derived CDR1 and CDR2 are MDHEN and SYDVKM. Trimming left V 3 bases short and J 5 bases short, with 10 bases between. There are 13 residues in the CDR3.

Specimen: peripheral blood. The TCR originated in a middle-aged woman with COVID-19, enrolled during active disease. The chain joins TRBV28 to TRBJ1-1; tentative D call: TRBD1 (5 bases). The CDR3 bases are TGTGCCAGCAGTTTGGAGTCAGGGACTGAAGCTTTCTTT. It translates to CASSLESGTEAFF.